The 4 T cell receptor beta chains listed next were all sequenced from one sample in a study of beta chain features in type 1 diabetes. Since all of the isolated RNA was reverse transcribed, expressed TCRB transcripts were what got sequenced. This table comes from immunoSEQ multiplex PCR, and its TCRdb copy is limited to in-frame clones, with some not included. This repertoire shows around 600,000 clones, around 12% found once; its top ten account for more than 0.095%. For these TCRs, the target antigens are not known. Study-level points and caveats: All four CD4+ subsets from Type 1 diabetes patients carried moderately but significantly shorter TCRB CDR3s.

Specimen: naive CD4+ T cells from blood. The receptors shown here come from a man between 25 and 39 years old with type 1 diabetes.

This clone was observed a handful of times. This chain's CDR3 is CASNNQGAKGEQYF. For the CDR3, the DNA is TGTGCCAGCAACAACCAAGGGGCGAAGGGCGAGCAGTACTTC. The gene calls are TRBV7-2 and TRBJ2-7; a possible D gene is TRBD1 (5 bases). Per the germline V gene, CDR1 is SGHTA and CDR2 is FQGNSA. Trimming stripped 7 bases from V and 6 bases from J, with 19 bases between. This CDR3 is built from 14 residues.

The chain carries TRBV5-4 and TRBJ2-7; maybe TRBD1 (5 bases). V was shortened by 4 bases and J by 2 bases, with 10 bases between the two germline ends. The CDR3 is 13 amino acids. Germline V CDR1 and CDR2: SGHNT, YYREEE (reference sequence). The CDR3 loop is CASSPTGTYEQYF. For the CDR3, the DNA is TGTGCCAGCAGCCCTACAGGAACCTACGAGCAGTACTTC.

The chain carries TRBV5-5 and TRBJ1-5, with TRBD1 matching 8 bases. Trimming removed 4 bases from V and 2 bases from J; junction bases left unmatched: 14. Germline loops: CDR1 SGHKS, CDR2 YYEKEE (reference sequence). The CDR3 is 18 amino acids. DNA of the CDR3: TGTGCCAGCAGCCCCGACAGGGGATCTTCCGACGGCAATCAGCCCCAGCATTTT. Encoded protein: CASSPDRGSSDGNQPQHF.

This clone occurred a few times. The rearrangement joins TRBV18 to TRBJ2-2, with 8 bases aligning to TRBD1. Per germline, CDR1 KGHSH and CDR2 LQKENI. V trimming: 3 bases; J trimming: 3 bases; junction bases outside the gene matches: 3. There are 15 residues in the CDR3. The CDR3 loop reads CASSPQGADTGELFF. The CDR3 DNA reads TGTGCCAGCTCACCGCAGGGGGCGGACACCGGGGAGCTGTTTTTT.